The T cell receptor beta chain under discussion was sequenced for a study of beta chain features in type 1 diabetes. Overall study results and limits: TCRB CDR3 length was moderately but significantly reduced in all four CD4+ subsets of Type 1 diabetes patients.

Expressed TCRB transcripts got sequenced, as all isolated RNA was reverse transcribed. Sequencing used immunoSEQ multiplex PCR; TCRdb keeps in-frame clones, though not all of them. The sample shows approximately 730,000 clones, roughly 13% of them seen only once. Regarding this clone: Its antigen is unidentified.

Trimming took 4 bases from V and 8 from J, leaving 20 bases between them. The CDR3 loop spans 15 amino acids. Via the markers CD45RO/CCR7/CD25/CD127/CD95/CD27, stem cell-like memory, regulatory, central memory and naive CD4+ cells were sorted. Each sorted population was over 95% pure. This sequence originates from a man aged 18 to 35 with type 1 diabetes. The chain employs TRBV23-1 and TRBJ1-1; no clear D gene. TRBV23-1 is an ORF, and what it does is uncertain. The sequenced sample was naive CD4+ T cells from blood. The DNA for the CDR3 is TGCGCCAGCAGTCGACCGGGCCCTCGGGCAGGCGAAGCTTTCTTT. It is translated as CASSRPGPRAGEAFF.